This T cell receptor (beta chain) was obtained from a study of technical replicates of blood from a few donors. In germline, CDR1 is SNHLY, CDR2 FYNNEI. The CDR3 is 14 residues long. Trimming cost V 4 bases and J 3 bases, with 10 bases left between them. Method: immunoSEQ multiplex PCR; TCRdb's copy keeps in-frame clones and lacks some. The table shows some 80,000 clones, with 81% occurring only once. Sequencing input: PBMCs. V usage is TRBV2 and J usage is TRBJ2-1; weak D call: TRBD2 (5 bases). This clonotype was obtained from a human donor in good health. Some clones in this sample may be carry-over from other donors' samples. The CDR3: CASSARLIYNEQFF. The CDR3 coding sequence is TGTGCCAGCAGTGCTAGACTAATCTACAATGAGCAGTTCTTC. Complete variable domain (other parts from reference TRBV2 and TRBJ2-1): EPEVTQTPSHQVTQMGQEVILRCVPISNHLYFYWYRQILGQKVEFLVSFYNNEISEKSEIFDDQFSVERPDGSNFTLKIRSTKLEDSAMYFCASSARLIYNEQFFGPGTRLTVL.